This T cell receptor beta chain was identified during a study of patients and donors after allogeneic stem cell transplantation. TCRdb analysed the RT-PCR reads with MiXCR anew, one entry per CDR3 protein. The sample contains about 410,000 distinct CDR3 sequences, roughly 17% of which appear only once. Germline values: CDR1 SGHKS, CDR2 YYEKEE (reference sequence). The CDR3 sequence is 15 residues long. The V end lost 4 bases, the J end lost 2 bases, and 15 bases lay between the germline ends. Only a few counts were recorded for this clonotype. The sequence derives from a human donor who was either an allogeneic HSCT recipient or a stem cell or donor lymphocyte infusion donor (not recorded which). It is not recorded whose cells these are; they may come from a transplant donor. Sequenced sample: blood, either unsorted or a sorted T cell fraction (not recorded which). The chain has TRBV5-5 and TRBJ1-1; D is unclear. CDR3 loop: CASSPHGPDNTEAFF. The CDR3, as DNA: TGTGCCAGCAGCCCGCATGGCCCAGACAACACTGAAGCTTTCTTT.